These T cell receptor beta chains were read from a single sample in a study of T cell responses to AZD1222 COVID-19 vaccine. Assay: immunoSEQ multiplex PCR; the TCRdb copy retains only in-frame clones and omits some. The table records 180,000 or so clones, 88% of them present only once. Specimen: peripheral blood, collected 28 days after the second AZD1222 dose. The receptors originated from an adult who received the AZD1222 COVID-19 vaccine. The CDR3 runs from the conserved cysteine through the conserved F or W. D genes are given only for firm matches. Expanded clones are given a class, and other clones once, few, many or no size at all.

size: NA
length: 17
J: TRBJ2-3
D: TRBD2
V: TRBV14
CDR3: CASSRSRTSGTTDTQYF
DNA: TGTGCCAGCAGCCGATCTCGGACTAGCGGGACAACAGATACGCAGTATTTT

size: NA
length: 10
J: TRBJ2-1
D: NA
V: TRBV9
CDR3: CASGGNEQFF
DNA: TGTGCCAGCGGGGGGAATGAGCAGTTCTTC

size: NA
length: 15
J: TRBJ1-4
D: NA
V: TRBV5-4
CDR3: CASSTQGGRNEKLFF
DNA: TGTGCCAGCAGCACACAAGGGGGTAGGAATGAAAAACTGTTTTTT

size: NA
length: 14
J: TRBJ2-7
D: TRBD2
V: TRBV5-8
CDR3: CASSSFPGGYEQYF
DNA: TGTGCCAGCAGCAGTTTCCCGGGGGGCTACGAGCAGTACTTC

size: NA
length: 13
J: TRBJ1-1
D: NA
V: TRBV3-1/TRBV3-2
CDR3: CASSQDVGSEAFF
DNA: TGTGCCAGCAGCCAAGACGTGGGATCTGAAGCTTTCTTT

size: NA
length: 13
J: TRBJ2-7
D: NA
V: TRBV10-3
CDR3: CAISESTLLEQYF
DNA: TGTGCCATCAGTGAGTCGACGCTTTTGGAGCAGTACTTC

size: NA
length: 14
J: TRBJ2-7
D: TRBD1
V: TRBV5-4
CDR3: CASSFGTERYEQYF
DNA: TGTGCCAGCAGCTTTGGGACAGAAAGATACGAGCAGTACTTC

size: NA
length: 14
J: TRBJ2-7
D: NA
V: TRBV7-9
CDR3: CASSLVGISYEQYF
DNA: TGTGCCAGCAGCTTAGTGGGCATTTCCTACGAGCAGTACTTC

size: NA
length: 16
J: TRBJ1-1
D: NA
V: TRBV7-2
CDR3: CASSYGGMSGGTEAFF
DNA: TGTGCCAGCAGCTATGGAGGTATGTCCGGAGGCACTGAAGCTTTCTTT

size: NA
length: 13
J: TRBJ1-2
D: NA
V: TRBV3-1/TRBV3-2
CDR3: CASSQGGNYGYTF
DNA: TGTGCCAGCAGCCAAGGAGGGAACTATGGCTACACCTTC

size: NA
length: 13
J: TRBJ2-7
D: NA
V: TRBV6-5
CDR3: CASIGQANYEQYF
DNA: TGTGCCAGCATTGGCCAGGCTAACTACGAGCAGTACTTC

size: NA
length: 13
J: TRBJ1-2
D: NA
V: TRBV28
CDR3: CASIQYGTYGYTF
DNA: TGTGCCAGCATCCAATACGGAACCTATGGCTACACCTTC

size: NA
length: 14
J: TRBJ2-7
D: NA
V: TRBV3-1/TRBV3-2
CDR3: CASSQVALSYEQYF
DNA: TGTGCCAGCAGCCAAGTCGCCCTCTCCTACGAGCAGTACTTC

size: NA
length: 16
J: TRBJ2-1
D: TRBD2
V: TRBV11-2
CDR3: CASSQPAGGGYNEQFF
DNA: TGTGCCAGCAGCCAACCGGCGGGGGGCGGGTACAATGAGCAGTTCTTC

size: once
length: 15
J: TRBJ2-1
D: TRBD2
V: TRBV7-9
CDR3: CASSLGLAVYNEQFF
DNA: TGTGCCAGCAGCTTAGGGCTAGCGGTCTACAATGAGCAGTTCTTC

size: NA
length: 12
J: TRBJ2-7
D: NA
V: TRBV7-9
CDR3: CASSLIPGTWYF
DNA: TGTGCCAGCAGCTTAATCCCGGGGACTTGGTACTTC

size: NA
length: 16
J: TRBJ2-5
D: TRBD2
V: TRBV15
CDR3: CATSQGLSGSVETQYF
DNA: TGTGCCACCAGTCAAGGCCTTAGCGGGAGTGTTGAGACCCAGTACTTC